A selection of T cell receptor beta chains follows, all from one sample in a study of T cell repertoires and Cas9 in healthy adults. Produced via immunoSEQ multiplex PCR; TCRdb's table is partial and in-frame only. The data hold approximately 22,000 clones, with about nine tenths observed a single time. Sequenced: CD4+ effector T cells (CD127+, CD25-, CD137-, CD154-) from PBMCs; culture status not recorded. The receptors here all came from a human donor in good health. CDR3s include the opening cysteine and the closing phenylalanine or tryptophan. D genes are given only for firm matches. Only some rows state a clone size, as once, few, many or a class for expanded clones.

J,size,V,D,CDR3,DNA
TRBJ2-7,-,TRBV30,TRBD2,CAWLRESPRAYEQYF,TGTGCCTGGTTGCGGGAGTCACCAAGGGCCTACGAGCAGTACTTC
TRBJ1-2,-,TRBV6-1,-,CASSLSGDYGYTF,TGTGCCAGCAGTTTATCGGGGGACTATGGCTACACCTTC
TRBJ2-3,-,TRBV27,TRBD1,CASSPDRGTDTQYF,TGTGCCAGCAGTCCTGACAGGGGGACAGATACGCAGTATTTT
TRBJ1-1,-,TRBV4-3,-,CASSQVWTASTEAFF,TGCGCCAGCAGCCAAGTTTGGACAGCCAGCACTGAAGCTTTCTTT
TRBJ1-5,-,TRBV11-2,TRBD1,CASSLDRGGQPQHF,TGTGCCAGCAGCCTTGACAGGGGAGGACAGCCCCAGCATTTT
TRBJ2-1,-,TRBV27,-,CASSLTGSSYNEQFF,TGTGCCAGCAGTTTAACGGGAAGCTCCTACAATGAGCAGTTCTTC
TRBJ2-7,once,TRBV11-1,TRBD1,CASSPGQGPSGYEQYF,TGTGCCAGCAGCCCCGGACAGGGTCCTTCTGGGTACGAGCAGTACTTC
TRBJ2-5,once,TRBV7-9,-,CASSPRPRTASQETQYF,TGTGCCAGCAGCCCACGGCCAAGGACAGCAAGCCAAGAGACCCAGTACTTC
TRBJ2-1,once,TRBV7-2,-,CASSLAAGMRGPPPFF,TGTGCCAGCAGCTTAGCGGCGGGGATGCGTGGCCCGCCACCGTTCTTC
TRBJ2-7,once,TRBV30,TRBD1,CAWSFLDRGSSYEQYF,TGTGCCTGGAGTTTTCTCGACAGGGGTAGCAGCTACGAGCAGTACTTC
TRBJ1-1,-,TRBV9,-,CASSPSTVNTEAFF,TGTGCCAGCAGCCCCAGTACGGTGAACACTGAAGCTTTCTTT
TRBJ1-4,-,TRBV30,-,CAWSERSRGKLFF,TGTGCCTGGAGTGAGAGGTCCAGGGGAAAACTGTTTTTT
TRBJ1-1,few,TRBV10-3,-,CAISGISDTNEAFF,TGTGCCATCAGTGGGATATCAGATACTAATGAAGCTTTCTTT
TRBJ1-2,-,TRBV10-3,TRBD1,CAISGGQGAVGYTF,TGTGCCATCAGTGGTGGACAGGGAGCGGTTGGCTACACCTTC
TRBJ1-2,-,TRBV21-1,-,CASSTLQGLYGYTF,TGTGCCAGCAGCACCTTACAGGGTCTCTATGGCTACACCTTC
TRBJ2-1,-,TRBV6-6,-,CASRESGTSYNEQFF,TGTGCCAGCAGGGAGTCAGGGACGAGTTACAATGAGCAGTTCTTC
TRBJ1-1,-,TRBV19,TRBD1,CASSIVLDRGGTEAFF,TGTGCCAGTAGTATAGTACTCGACAGGGGCGGCACTGAAGCTTTCTTT
TRBJ2-1,once,TRBV7-2,-,CASSLVDSLYNEQFF,TGTGCCAGCAGCTTAGTCGACAGCCTGTACAATGAGCAGTTCTTC
TRBJ2-5,-,TRBV27,-,CASRQGWQETQYF,TGTGCCAGCAGACAGGGTTGGCAAGAGACCCAGTACTTC
TRBJ1-2,once,TRBV7-2,TRBD1,CASSLQGANYGYTF,TGTGCCAGCAGCTTGCAGGGGGCGAACTATGGCTACACCTTC